The source of this T cell receptor (beta chain) is a study of blood T cells in healthy people across ages (dated by TCRdb to between 2015 and 2016). Some background on the complete study: In model experiments, template switching captured roughly one uniquely barcoded TCR beta cDNA molecule for every two T cells. To avoid experimental bias, donors of different ages were distributed randomly across sequencing lanes. Using deep sequencing normalized with unique cDNA molecular identifiers, the study measured how TCR beta repertoire diversity changes with age. Two additional independent replicas of 1 million unique cDNA reads from the same blood draw were analyzed for two donors (one aged 18 to 30 and one aged 80 or older). Four age groups were formed from the donors: young (average 16 years), middle-aged (approximately 40), aged (roughly 59) and long-lived (about 75). Beyond this particular receptor, the publication reports: Estimates of total diversity based on one million sequenced T cells were considered lower bounds and underestimates. The percentage of naive T cells measured by flow cytometry correlated strongly with observed TCR beta diversity. Compared with the aged group, more naive CD4+ T cells, fewer expanded clones and increased TCR diversity were shown by the long-lived group, suggesting age selection. Conclusive comparison of naive and antigen-experienced compartments was prevented by the profiling of bulk unsorted PBMCs. Because the CMV infection status of the donors was unknown, age-related changes in expanded clonotypes may potentially have been confounded. As age increased, observed TCR beta diversity per million T cells dropped in a roughly linear way, and a significant reduction was already evident by age about 40.

Systemically healthy Caucasian individuals from Russia, 39 in total and aged about 6 to 95 years, were included as donors. Each donor gave around 9.9 milliliters of peripheral blood, collected into EDTA-treated Vacutainer tubes. Ficoll-Paque density-gradient centrifugation was used to isolate PBMCs, with at least 7 million obtained per sample. Trizol reagent was used to extract total RNA from the PBMCs, yielding at least 6 micrograms per sample. For every donor, an aliquot of PBMCs went through flow cytometry to measure the percentages of naive CD45RAhigh/CD27high T cells. Library construction relied on 5' RACE. The second PCR ran for about 7 to 11 cycles and used a J-beta primer mix along with a sample-barcoded 5' primer. Each TCR beta cDNA molecule received a unique molecular identifier from a template-switch 5' adaptor carrying 12 random nucleotides. At least 2.5 million CDR3-containing paired-end reads were obtained from each sample. All of the RNA was converted into first-strand cDNA using the Mint cDNA synthesis kit, with a TRBC-specific oligonucleotide serving as the primer. Following uracil-DNA glycosylase treatment, all cDNA underwent a first 18-cycle PCR with the universal primers M1SS and BC2_uni_R. Under the source paper's analysis protocol: Normalization of each sample was performed by random selection of 1 million high-quality reads, each carrying a distinct molecular identifier. Instead of being binned into consensus sequences, reads that shared molecular identifiers were thrown out. MiTCR, run with a Q25 quality threshold and the strictest error-elimination algorithm, handled CDR3 identification, clonotype clustering and error correction. A nonparametric unseen species model with Euler transformation was used to estimate lower-bound total TCR beta diversity. TCRdb applied fastp at Q25 and MiXCR to the public reads, then kept only in-frame beta chains. When rows share a CDR3 protein, they turn into one entry using the most common DNA and genes. These V and J calls are TCRdb output, not the study's own analysis. Present in this sample are approximately 2,000,000 distinct CDR3 sequences, more than 35% of which were seen just once. The ten largest clones add up to roughly 24% of the sample.

The CDR3 runs 14 amino acids, cysteine and phenylalanine included. CDR3 DNA is the only sequence kept; it has 42 bases, read in frame from the first base. For CDR1 and CDR2, the germline V gene lists SGHRS and YFSETQ. V and J are truncated by 4 bases and 4 bases respectively, leaving an intervening sequence of 13 bases. Notes on this clonotype: Its antigen remains unidentified. There are no base qualities to consult, and no much larger clone falls within one base.

The chain is assembled from TRBV5-1 and TRBJ2-3; the D gene is possibly TRBD2, with 5 bases matching. This clonotype was obtained from a human donor in good health. Specimen: blood. CDR3 sequence: CASSLNTGSDTQYF. The sequence in DNA is TGCGCCAGCAGCCTGAACACGGGGTCAGATACGCAGTATTTT.